The rows below give T cell receptor beta chains drawn from one sample of a study of blood T cell repertoires in COVID-19. Clones were read by immunoSEQ multiplex PCR, and TCRdb kept only the in-frame ones, dropping some. The data show some 150,000 clones, about 86% seen once. The specimen was peripheral blood. The receptor source for this set is a man aged 70 or older with acute or convalescent COVID-19. The CDR3 runs from the conserved cysteine through the conserved F or W. Fields, in order: CDR3 protein, V gene.

CDR3: CASSLDPSGANTDTQYF
V: TRBV5-1

CDR3: CASSLGTSVSYEQYF
V: TRBV27

CDR3: CASSLPGQGIEQFF
V: TRBV9

CDR3: CASSRTSGGLTGELFF
V: TRBV19

CDR3: CATSRDIVEGGEQFF
V: TRBV15

CDR3: CASSLALAGETQYF
V: TRBV7-9

CDR3: CASIMDRANEQYF
V: TRBV2

CDR3: CASSPPTAGGLDTIYF
V: TRBV19

CDR3: CASSQAGFSGPGAYNEQFF
V: TRBV3-1/TRBV3-2

CDR3: CASSLVLSAPLHF
V: TRBV19

CDR3: CASSDRTTYEQYF
V: TRBV5-1

CDR3: CASSPGLDTQYF
V: TRBV27

CDR3: CASSVGVLAGEGEQFF
V: TRBV9

CDR3: CASGHGTSGRNEQFF
V: TRBV12-5

CDR3: CASSSGQGDQPQHF
V: TRBV5-1

CDR3: CASSQEGRGTDTQYF
V: TRBV4-3

CDR3: CATSGGSYEQYF
V: TRBV19

CDR3: CASTQAGNYGYTF
V: TRBV28

CDR3: CASSLTGTYEQYF
V: TRBV5-6

CDR3: CAISETGQGANTGELFF
V: TRBV10-3

CDR3: CASSPLGTNYGYTF
V: TRBV4-1

CDR3: CATSRVAQGYEQYF
V: TRBV15

CDR3: CASSFRTSSGELFF
V: TRBV27

CDR3: CASSVASSTTEAFF
V: TRBV9

CDR3: CATSHPGLAGPEQFF
V: TRBV24-1

CDR3: CASSSSGQPQHF
V: TRBV28

CDR3: CASSQALAGVANAYEQYF
V: TRBV4-3

CDR3: CASRDGGDGELFF
V: TRBV6-5

CDR3: CASSSTSGGYNEQFF
V: TRBV7-6

CDR3: CASSHDWTTYEQYF
V: TRBV9

CDR3: CASSPGTSGYEQYF
V: TRBV27

CDR3: CATSRDRDSGNQPQHF
V: TRBV15

CDR3: CASSHVAGVYEQYF
V: TRBV5-1

CDR3: CASSPPTGPHTEAFF
V: TRBV18

CDR3: CSVGWGHQETQYF
V: TRBV29-1

CDR3: CASSDRTGESPLHF
V: TRBV27

CDR3: CASSFIAGTGAYEQYF
V: TRBV7-2

CDR3: CASSEATGSEQYF
V: TRBV2

CDR3: CGGPRGSGNTIYF
V: TRBV9

CDR3: CASSPGGTNTGELFF
V: TRBV9

CDR3: CASSPRQGQDSPLHF
V: TRBV5-1